This TCR beta chain was sequenced for a study of PD-1 blockade in classical Hodgkin lymphoma. Notes on the study in general: By C4D1, CD4+ diversity increased significantly, especially in complete responders.

The CDR3 sequence is 15 residues long. CDR1 SEHNR and CDR2 FQNEAQ come from the germline V gene (reference sequence). The V and J ends lost 1 base and 4 bases respectively, with 10 bases between them. Time point of the sample: cycle 4 day 1 (C4D1), after 5 to 7 weeks of nivolumab. No patient escaped relapse after autologous stem cell transplantation, and brentuximab vedotin exposure varied. Purified CD4+ T cells were obtained from thawed PBMCs through magnetic negative selection. For this clone: What it binds is not known.

Some clones are missing from TCRdb's copy, which holds only in-frame ones; the method was immunoSEQ multiplex PCR. This repertoire shows about 17,000 clones, 60% to 85% found once; its top ten account for roughly 1.8%. This TCR was sampled from a human donor with classical Hodgkin lymphoma. This chain uses TRBV7-9 with TRBJ1-4; the D is unclear. Sample: CD4+ T cells from blood, taken before the fourth cycle of nivolumab. The CDR3: CASSLDSDLNEKLFF. CDR3 DNA sequence: TGTGCCAGCAGCTTAGATTCAGATCTTAATGAAAAACTGTTTTTT.